These 8 T cell receptor beta chains share one sample of origin, sequenced in a study of blood T cell repertoires in COVID-19. Profiling relied on immunoSEQ multiplex PCR, and the TCRdb table lists in-frame clones only, not all of them. The sample consists of more than 65,000 clones, roughly nine tenths of them appearing once. What was sequenced was peripheral blood. The source is a man in his fifties or sixties with acute or convalescent COVID-19.

The genes are TRBV5-1 and TRBJ1-2; D is possibly TRBD1 (5 bases). Deletions cut 4 bases from V and 4 bases from J, with 20 bases between. Germline values: CDR1 SGHRS, CDR2 YFSETQ. There are 16 residues in the CDR3. The CDR3 region is CASSPELTVRSYGYTF. CDR3 nucleotides: TGCGCCAGCAGCCCGGAATTGACAGTGAGGAGCTATGGCTACACCTTC.

The gene calls are TRBV18 and TRBJ1-5; D may be TRBD1 (6 bases). V was shortened by 3 bases and J by 5 bases, with 14 bases between the two germline ends. The CDR3 sequence is 15 residues long. The germline gives CDR1 KGHSH, CDR2 LQKENI. CDR3 DNA: TGTGCCAGCTCACCGGTTTCTGGGGGCGATCAGCCCCAGCATTTT. This encodes CASSPVSGGDQPQHF. Drawing the rest from reference TRBV18 and TRBJ1-5, the complete variable domain is NAGVMQNPRHLVRRRGQEARLRCSPMKGHSHVYWYRQLPEEGLKFMVYLQKENIIDESGMPKERFSAEFPKEGPSILRIQQVVRGDSAAYFCASSPVSGGDQPQHFGDGTRLSIL.

The chain uses TRBV3-1 (or the pseudogene TRBV3-2) and TRBJ2-3; 8 bases are shared with TRBD2. This CDR3 spans 14 amino acids. CDR1 LGHDT and CDR2 YNNKEL come from the germline V gene (reference sequence). The V segment lost 1 base and the J segment 5 bases; nucleotides outside the gene matches: 2. The CDR3: CASSQGLAGDTQYF. CDR3 DNA sequence: TGTGCCAGCAGCCAAGGGCTAGCGGGAGATACGCAGTATTTT.

This chain joins TRBV25-1 and TRBJ1-2; D is undetermined. CDR3 length equals 16 residues. V was trimmed by 2 bases and J by 4 bases, leaving 17 bases between them. CDR1 and CDR2 from the germline V gene are MGHDK and SYGVNS. The CDR3 reads CASSEIMPVPPYGYTF. The DNA of the CDR3 is TGTGCCAGCAGTGAAATTATGCCGGTCCCGCCCTATGGCTACACCTTC.

The genes are TRBV4-1 and TRBJ2-7, with 9 nucleotides matching TRBD2. V lost 3 bases and J lost 2; bases outside the gene matches: 8. The CDR3 runs to 16 residues. CDR1 and CDR2 (germline): MGHRA, YSYEKL. CDR3 residues: CASSHLFPSGAYEQYF. Here the CDR3 DNA reads TGCGCCAGCAGCCATCTTTTTCCTAGCGGGGCCTACGAGCAGTACTTC.

This chain connects TRBV7-7 to TRBJ1-2; possible D gene TRBD1, 5 bases. The V gene lost 1 base and the J gene lost 4 bases, with 16 bases spanning the gap. The CDR3 is made up of 16 amino acids. Germline loops: CDR1 SSHAT, CDR2 FNYEAQ (reference sequence). The CDR3 DNA reads TGTGCCAGCAGCTTAGACCCGCCATTTAGGGGCTATGGCTACACCTTC. Its translation is CASSLDPPFRGYGYTF.

The chain carries TRBV30 and TRBJ1-1; D unresolved. The CDR3 has 12 residues. The germline CDR1 and CDR2 sequences are GTSNPN and SVGIG (reference sequence). Between the trimmed V and J ends, which lost 4 bases and 2 bases, there was a span of 8 bases. Here the CDR3 DNA reads TGTGCCTGGACGGAGGGTAACACTGAAGCTTTCTTT. It codes for CAWTEGNTEAFF.

The V call is TRBV11-3, the J call TRBJ2-1; 11 bases are a match to TRBD2. This CDR3 region has 14 residues. Trimming took 6 bases from V and 8 from J; bases not matched to a gene: 6. Per germline, CDR1 SGHNT and CDR2 YENEEA. DNA of the CDR3: TGTGCCAGCAGTCGACTAGCGGGGTCCCATGAGCAGTTCTTC. It is translated as CASSRLAGSHEQFF.